This T cell receptor (beta chain) was sequenced for a study of cytomegalovirus exposure and HLA in healthy donors. Per germline, CDR1 SNHLY and CDR2 FYNNEI. The CDR3 runs to 13 residues. Trimming pared 0 bases from V and 12 bases from J, leaving 12 bases between. In the PCR, 60 Vbeta and 13 Jbeta primers were used. Using immunoSEQ multiplex PCR, the repertoire was profiled, and TCRdb retains in-frame clones only, with some absent. The data hold some 160,000 clones, with roughly 80% observed a single time. The V call is TRBV2, the J call TRBJ2-1; the D is unclear. The sequenced sample consisted of PBMCs. The sequence was obtained from a woman aged 40 to 50 in good health and CMV-seronegative. The CDR3 region has the DNA TGTGCCAGCAGTGAAGCCCGCTCGGTTGGGCAGTTCTTC. Translating gives CASSEARSVGQFF.